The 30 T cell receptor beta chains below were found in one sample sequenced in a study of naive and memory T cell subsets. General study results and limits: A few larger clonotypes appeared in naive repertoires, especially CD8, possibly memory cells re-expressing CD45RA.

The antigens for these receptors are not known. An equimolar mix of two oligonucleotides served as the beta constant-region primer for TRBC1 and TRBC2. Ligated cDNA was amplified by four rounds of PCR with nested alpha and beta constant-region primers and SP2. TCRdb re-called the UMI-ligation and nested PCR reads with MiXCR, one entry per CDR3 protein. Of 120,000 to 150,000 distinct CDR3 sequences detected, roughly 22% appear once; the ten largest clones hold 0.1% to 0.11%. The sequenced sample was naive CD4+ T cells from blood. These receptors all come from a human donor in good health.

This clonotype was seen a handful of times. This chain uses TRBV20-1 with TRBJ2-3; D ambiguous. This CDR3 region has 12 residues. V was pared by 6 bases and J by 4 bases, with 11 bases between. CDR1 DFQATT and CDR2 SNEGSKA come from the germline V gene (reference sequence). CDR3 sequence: CSAQRGADTQYF. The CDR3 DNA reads TGCAGTGCCCAGAGAGGAGCAGATACGCAGTATTTT.

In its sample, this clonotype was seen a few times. The CDR3 reads CASSLVGPYEQYF. The CDR3 DNA reads as TGTGCCAGCAGCTTAGTTGGCCCCTACGAGCAGTACTTC. The chain joins TRBV7-6 to TRBJ2-7; D remains ambiguous. The length of the CDR3 is 13 residues. V lost 1 base to trimming and J lost 2 bases, with 6 bases between them. The germline CDR1 and CDR2 sequences are SGHVS and FNYEAQ.

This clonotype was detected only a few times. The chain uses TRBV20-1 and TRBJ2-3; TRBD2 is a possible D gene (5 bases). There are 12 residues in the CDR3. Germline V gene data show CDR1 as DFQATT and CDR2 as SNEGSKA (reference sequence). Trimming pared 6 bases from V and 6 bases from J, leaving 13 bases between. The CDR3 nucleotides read TGCAGTGCGCCAGAGGGCGGCGATACGCAGTATTTT. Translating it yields CSAPEGGDTQYF.

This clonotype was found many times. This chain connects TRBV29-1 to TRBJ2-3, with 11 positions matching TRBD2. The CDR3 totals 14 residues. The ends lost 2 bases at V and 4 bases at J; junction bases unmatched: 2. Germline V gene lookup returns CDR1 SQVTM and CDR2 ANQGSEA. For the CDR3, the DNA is TGCAGCGTTGAAACTAGCGGGAGCGCAGATACGCAGTATTTT. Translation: CSVETSGSADTQYF.

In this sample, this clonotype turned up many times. CDR3 DNA sequence: TGTGCCAGCACTGGACTAGTCACCACCTACAATGAGCAGTTCTTC. This sequence encodes CASTGLVTTYNEQFF. The chain couples TRBV6-1 to TRBJ2-1, with 7 bases fitting TRBD2. The length of the CDR3 is 15 residues. Germline CDR1 is MNHNS and CDR2 is SASEGT. Trimming removed 7 bases from V and 2 bases from J; junction bases left unmatched: 8.

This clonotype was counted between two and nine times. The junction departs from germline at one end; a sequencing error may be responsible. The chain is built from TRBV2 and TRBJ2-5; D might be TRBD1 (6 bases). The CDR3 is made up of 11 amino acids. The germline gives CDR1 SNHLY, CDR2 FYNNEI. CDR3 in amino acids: CASRYTGHRDF. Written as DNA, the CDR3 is TGTGCCAGCAGATACACGGGACATCGGGACTTC.

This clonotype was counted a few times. DNA of the CDR3: TGTGCCACCAGCAGAGATCAGTTAGCGTTAAGCTCCTACGAGCAGTACTTC. As protein: CATSRDQLALSSYEQYF. This chain joins TRBV15 and TRBJ2-7; D possibly corresponds to TRBD2 (5 bases). CDR1 and CDR2 from the germline V gene are LNHNV and YYDKDF (reference sequence). The ends were cut back, 0 bases at V and 0 bases at J, with 15 bases in the middle. This CDR3 region has 17 residues. Full variable domain (rest looked up from reference TRBV15 and TRBJ2-7): DAMVIQNPRYQVTQFGKPVTLSCSQTLNHNVMYWYQQKSSQAPKLLFHYYDKDFNNEADTPDNFQSRRPNTSFCFLDIRSPGLGDTAMYLCATSRDQLALSSYEQYFGPGTRLTVT.

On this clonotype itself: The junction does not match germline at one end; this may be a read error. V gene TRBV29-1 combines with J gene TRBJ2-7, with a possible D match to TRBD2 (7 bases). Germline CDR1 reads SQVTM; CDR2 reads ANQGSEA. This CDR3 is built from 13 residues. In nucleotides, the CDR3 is TGCAGCGTGGAAGGGGGGGGAATCTACGAGCAGTACTTC. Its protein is CSVEGGGIYEQYF.

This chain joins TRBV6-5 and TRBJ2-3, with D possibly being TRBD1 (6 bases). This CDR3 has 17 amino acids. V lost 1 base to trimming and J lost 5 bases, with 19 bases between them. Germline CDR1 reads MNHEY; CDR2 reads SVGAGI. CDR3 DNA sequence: TGTGCCAGCAGTTACTGGGCCAGGGGACAAGGGGGAGATACGCAGTATTTT. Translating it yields CASSYWARGQGGDTQYF.

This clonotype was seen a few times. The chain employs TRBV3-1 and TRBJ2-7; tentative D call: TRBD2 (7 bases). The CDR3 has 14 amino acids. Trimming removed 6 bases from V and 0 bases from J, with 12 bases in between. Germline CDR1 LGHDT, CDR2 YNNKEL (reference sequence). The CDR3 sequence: CASSRGGSSYEQYF. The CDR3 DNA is TGTGCCAGCAGTAGGGGGGGTTCCTCCTACGAGCAGTACTTC.

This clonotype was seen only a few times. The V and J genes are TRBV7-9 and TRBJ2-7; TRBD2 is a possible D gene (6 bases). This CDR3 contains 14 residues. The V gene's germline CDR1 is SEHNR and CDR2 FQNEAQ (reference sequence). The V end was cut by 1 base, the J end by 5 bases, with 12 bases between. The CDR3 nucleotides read TGTGCCAGCAGCTTAGGCGGAGGGAACGACGAGCAGTACTTC. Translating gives CASSLGGGNDEQYF.

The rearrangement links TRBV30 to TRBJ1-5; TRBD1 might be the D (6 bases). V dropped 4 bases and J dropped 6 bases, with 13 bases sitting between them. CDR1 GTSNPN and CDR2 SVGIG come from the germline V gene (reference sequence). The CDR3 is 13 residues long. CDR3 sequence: CAWNTGFGQPQHF. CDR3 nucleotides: TGTGCCTGGAATACAGGGTTCGGTCAGCCCCAGCATTTT. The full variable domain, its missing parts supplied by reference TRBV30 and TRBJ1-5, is SQTIHQWPATLVQPVGSPLSLECTVEGTSNPNLYWYRQAAGRGLQLLFYSVGIGQISSEVPQNLSASRPQDRQFILSSKKLLLSDSGFYLCAWNTGFGQPQHFGDGTRLSIL.

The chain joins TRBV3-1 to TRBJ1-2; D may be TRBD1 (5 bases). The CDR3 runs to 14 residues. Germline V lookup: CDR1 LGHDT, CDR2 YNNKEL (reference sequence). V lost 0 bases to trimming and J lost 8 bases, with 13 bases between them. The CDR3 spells CASSQDLWRDGYTF. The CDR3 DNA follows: TGTGCCAGCAGCCAAGATCTTTGGAGGGACGGCTACACCTTC.

CDR3 sequence: CASSLKMAGELFF. CDR3 coding DNA: TGTGCCAGCAGTCTGAAGATGGCCGGGGAGCTGTTTTTT. V is TRBV12-3 or TRBV12-4 and J is TRBJ2-2; D not certain. This CDR3 spans 13 amino acids. Trimming removed 5 bases at V and 6 bases at J, with 10 bases between.

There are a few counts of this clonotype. Here the CDR3 DNA reads TGTGCCAGCAGCAACAGGGGACAGGGGCCGAGCTCCTATAATTCACCCCTCCACTTT. This gives the protein CASSNRGQGPSSYNSPLHF. The genes are TRBV6-6 and TRBJ1-6, with 10 bases fitting TRBD1. The V gene end was trimmed by 6 bases and the J gene end by 0 bases; junction bases not matched to a gene: 11. The CDR3 length is 19 residues. The germline V gene has CDR1 MNHNY and CDR2 SVGAGI (reference sequence).

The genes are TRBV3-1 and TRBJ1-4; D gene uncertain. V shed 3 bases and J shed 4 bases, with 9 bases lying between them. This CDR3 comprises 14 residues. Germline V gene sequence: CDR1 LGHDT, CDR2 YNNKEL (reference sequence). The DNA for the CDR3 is TGTGCCAGCAGCCACCGACACATTAATGAAAAACTGTTTTTT. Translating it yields CASSHRHINEKLFF.

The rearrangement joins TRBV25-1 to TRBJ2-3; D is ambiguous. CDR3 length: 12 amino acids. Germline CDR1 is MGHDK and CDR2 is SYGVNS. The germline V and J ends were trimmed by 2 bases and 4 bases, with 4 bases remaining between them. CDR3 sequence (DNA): TGTGCCAGCAGTGAAGAGTCAGATACGCAGTATTTT. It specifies CASSEESDTQYF.

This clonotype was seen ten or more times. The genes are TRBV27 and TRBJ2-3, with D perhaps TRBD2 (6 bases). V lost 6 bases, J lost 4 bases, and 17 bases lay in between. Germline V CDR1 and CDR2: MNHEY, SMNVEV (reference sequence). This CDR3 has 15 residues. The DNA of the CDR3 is TGTGCCAGCAGCACGGGACTTTCCCTCGCAGATACGCAGTATTTT. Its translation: CASSTGLSLADTQYF.

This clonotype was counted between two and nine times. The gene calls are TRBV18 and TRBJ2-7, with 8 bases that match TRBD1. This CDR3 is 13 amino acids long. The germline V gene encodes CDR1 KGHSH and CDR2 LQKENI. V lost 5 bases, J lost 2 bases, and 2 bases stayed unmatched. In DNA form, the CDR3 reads TGTGCCAGCTCATCGGACAGGGCCTACGAGCAGTACTTC. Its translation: CASSSDRAYEQYF.

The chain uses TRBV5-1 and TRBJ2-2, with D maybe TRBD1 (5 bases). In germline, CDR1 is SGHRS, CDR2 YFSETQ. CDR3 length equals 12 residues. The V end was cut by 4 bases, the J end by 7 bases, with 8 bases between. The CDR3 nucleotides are TGCGCCAGCAGCCTCCAGGGCGGGGAGCTGTTTTTT. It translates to CASSLQGGELFF.

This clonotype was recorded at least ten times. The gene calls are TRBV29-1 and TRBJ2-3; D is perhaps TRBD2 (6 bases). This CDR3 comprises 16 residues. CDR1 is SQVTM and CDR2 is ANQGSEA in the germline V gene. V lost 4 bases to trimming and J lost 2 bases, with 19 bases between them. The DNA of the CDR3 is TGCAGCGTTGTGTTGGAGGGAAAAAGGTACACAGATACGCAGTATTTT. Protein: CSVVLEGKRYTDTQYF.

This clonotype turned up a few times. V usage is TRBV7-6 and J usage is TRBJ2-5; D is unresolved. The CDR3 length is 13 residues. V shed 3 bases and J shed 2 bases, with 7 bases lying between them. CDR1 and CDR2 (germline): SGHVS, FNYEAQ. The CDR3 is CASSFMTQETQYF. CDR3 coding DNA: TGTGCCAGCAGCTTTATGACACAAGAGACCCAGTACTTC. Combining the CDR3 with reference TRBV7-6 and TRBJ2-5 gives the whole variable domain GAGVSQSPRYKVTKRGQDVALRCDPISGHVSLYWYRQALGQGPEFLTYFNYEAQQDKSGLPNDRFSAERPEGSISTLTIQRTEQRDSAMYRCASSFMTQETQYFGPGTRLLVL.

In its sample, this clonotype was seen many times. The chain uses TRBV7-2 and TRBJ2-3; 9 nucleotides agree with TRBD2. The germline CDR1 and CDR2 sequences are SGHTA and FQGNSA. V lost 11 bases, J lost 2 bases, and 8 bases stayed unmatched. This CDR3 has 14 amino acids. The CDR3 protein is CAEGGLAPTDTQYF. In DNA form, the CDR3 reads TGTGCCGAGGGGGGACTAGCCCCCACAGATACGCAGTATTTT.

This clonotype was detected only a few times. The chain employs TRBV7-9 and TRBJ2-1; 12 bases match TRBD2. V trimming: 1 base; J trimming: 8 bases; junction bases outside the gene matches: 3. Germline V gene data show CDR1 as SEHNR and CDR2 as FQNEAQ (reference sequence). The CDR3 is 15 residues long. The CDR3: CASSLEGLAGDEQFF. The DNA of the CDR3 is TGTGCCAGCAGCTTAGAGGGACTAGCGGGCGATGAGCAGTTCTTC.

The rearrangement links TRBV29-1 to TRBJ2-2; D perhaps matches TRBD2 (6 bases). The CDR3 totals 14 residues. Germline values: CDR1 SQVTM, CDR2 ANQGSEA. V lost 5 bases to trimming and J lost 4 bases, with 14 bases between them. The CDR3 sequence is CSVLGGPGTGELFF. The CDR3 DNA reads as TGCAGCGTTCTTGGAGGGCCTGGCACCGGGGAGCTGTTTTTT.

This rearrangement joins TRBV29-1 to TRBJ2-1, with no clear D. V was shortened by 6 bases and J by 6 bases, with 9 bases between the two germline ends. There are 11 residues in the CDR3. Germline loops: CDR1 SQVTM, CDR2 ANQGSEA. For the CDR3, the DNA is TGCAGCGTCGGCCCTATCAATGAGCAGTTCTTC. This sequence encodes CSVGPINEQFF.

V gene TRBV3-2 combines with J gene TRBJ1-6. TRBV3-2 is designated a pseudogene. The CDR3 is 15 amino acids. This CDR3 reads CASSQDGQLNSPLHF. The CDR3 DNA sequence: TGTGCCAGCAGCCAAGATGGTCAGTTGAATTCACCCCTCCACTTT.

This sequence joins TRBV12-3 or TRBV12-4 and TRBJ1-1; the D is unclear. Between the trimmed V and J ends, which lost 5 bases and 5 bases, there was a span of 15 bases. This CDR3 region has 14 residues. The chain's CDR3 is CASSPPGPGTEAFF. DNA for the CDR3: TGTGCCAGCAGTCCGCCGGGTCCGGGGACTGAAGCTTTCTTT.

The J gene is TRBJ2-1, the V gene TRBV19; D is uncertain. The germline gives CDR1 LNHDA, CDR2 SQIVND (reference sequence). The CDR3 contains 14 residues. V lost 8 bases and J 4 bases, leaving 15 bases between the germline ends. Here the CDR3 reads CASRLAPPYNEQFF. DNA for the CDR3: TGTGCCAGTCGGCTCGCGCCTCCGTACAATGAGCAGTTCTTC.

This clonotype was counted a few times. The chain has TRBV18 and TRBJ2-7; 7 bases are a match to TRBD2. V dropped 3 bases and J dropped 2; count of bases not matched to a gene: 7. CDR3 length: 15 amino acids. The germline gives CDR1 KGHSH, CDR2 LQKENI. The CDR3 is CASSPKLATAYEQYF. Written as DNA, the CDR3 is TGTGCCAGCTCACCTAAACTAGCGACCGCCTACGAGCAGTACTTC.